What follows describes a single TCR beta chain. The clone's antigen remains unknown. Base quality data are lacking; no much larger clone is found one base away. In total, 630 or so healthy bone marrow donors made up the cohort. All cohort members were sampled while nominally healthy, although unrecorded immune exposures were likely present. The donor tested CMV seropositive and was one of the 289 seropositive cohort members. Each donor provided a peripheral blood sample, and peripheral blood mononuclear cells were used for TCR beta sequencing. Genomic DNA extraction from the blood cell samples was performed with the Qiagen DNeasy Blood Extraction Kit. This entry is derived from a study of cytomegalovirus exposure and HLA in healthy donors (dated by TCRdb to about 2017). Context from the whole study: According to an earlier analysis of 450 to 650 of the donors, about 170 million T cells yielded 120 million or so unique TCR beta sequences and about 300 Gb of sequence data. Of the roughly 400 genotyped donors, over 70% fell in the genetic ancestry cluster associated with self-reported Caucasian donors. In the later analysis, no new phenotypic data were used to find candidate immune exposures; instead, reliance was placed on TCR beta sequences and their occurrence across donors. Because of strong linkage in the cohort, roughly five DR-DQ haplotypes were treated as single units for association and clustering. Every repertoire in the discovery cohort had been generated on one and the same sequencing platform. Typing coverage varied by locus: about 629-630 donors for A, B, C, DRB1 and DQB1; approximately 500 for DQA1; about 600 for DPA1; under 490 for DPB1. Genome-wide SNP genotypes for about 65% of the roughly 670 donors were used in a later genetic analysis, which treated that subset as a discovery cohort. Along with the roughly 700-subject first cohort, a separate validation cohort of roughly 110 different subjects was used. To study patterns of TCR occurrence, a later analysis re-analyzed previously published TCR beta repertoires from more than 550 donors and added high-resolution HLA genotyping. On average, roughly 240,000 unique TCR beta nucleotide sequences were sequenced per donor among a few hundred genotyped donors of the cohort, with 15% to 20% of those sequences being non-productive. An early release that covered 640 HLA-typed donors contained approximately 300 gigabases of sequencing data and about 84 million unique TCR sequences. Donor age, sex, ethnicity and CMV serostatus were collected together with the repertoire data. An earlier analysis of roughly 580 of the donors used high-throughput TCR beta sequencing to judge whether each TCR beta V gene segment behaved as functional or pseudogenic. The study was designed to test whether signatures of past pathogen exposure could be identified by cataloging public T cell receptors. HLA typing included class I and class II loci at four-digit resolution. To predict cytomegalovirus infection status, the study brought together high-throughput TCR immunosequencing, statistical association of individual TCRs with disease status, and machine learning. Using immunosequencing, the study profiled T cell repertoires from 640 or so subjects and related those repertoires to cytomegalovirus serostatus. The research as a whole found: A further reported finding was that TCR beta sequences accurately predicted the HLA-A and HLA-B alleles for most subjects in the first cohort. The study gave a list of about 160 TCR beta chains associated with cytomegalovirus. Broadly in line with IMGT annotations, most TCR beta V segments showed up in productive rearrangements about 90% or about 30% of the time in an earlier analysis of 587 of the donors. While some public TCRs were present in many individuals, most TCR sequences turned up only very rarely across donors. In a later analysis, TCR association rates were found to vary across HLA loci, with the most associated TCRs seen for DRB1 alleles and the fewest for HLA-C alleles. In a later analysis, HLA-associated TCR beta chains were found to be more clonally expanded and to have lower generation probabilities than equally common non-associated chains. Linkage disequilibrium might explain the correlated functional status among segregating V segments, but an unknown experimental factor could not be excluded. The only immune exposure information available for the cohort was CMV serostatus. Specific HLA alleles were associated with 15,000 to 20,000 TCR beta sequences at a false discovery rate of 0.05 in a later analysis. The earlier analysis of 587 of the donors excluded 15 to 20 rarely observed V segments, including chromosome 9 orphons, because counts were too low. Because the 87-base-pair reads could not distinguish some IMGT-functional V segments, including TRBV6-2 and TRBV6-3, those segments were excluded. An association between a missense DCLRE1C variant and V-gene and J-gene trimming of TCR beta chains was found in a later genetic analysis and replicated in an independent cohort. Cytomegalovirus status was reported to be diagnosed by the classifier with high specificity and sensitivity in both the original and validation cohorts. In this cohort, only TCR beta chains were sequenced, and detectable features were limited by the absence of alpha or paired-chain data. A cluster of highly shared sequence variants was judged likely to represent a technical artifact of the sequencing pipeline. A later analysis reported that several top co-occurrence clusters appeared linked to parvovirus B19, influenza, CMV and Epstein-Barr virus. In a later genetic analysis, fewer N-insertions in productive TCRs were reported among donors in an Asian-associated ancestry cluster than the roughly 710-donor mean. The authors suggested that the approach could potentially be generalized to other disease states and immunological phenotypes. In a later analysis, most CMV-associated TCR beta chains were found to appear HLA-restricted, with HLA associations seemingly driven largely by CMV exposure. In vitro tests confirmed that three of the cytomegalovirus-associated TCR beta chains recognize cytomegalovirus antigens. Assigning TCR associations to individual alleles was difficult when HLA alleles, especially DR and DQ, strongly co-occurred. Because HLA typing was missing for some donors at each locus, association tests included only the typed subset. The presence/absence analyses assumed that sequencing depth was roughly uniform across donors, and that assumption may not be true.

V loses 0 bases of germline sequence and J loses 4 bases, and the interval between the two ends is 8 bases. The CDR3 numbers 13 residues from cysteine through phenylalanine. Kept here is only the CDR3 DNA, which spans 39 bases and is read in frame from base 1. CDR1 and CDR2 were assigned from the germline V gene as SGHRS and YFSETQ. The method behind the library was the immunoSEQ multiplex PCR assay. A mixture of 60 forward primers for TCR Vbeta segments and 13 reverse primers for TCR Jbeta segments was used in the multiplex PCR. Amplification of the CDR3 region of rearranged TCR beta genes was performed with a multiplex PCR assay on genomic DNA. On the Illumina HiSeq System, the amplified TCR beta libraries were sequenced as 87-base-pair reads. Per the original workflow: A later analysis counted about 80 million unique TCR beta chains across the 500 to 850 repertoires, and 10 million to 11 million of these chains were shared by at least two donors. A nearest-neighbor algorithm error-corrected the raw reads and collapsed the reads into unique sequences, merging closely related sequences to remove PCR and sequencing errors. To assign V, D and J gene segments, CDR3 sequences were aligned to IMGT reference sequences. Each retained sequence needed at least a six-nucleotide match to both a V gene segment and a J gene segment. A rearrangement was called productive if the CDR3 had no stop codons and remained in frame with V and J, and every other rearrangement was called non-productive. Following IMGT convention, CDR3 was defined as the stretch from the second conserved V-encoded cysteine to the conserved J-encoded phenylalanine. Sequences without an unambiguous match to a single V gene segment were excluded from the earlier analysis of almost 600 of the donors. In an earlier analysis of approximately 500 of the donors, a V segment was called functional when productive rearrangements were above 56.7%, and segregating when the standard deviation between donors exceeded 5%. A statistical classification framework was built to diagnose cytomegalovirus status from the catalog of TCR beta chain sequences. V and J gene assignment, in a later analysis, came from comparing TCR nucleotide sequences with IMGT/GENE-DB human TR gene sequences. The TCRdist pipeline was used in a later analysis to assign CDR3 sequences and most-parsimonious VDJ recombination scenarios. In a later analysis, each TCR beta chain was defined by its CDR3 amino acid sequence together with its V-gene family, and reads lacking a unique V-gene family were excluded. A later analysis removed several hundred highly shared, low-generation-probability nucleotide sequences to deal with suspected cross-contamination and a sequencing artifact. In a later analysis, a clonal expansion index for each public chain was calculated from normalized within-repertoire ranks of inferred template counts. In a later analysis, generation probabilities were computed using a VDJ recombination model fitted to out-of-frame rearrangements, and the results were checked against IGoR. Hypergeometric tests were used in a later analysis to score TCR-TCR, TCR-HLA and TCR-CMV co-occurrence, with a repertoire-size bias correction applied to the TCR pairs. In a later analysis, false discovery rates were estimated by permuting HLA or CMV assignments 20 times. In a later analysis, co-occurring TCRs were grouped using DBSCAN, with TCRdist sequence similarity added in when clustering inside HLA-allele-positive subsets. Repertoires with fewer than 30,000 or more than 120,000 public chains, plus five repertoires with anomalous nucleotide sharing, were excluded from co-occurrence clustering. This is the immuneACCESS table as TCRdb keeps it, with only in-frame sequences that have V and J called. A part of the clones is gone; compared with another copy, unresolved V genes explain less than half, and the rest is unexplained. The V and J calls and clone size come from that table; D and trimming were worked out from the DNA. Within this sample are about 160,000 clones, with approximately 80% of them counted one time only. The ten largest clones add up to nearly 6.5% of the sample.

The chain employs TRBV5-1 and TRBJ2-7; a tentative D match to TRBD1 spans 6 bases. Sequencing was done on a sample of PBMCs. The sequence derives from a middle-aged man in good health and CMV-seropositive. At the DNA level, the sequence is TGCGCCAGCAGCTTGGACAGGGTTTACGAGCAGTACTTC. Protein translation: CASSLDRVYEQYF.